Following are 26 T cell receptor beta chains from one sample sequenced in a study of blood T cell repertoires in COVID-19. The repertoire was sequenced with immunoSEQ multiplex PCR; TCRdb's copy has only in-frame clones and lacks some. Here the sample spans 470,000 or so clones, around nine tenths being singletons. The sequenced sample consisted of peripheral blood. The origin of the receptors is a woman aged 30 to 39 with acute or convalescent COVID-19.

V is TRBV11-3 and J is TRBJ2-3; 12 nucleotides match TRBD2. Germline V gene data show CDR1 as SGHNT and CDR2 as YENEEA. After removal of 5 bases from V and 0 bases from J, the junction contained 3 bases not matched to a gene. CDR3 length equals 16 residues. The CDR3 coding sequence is TGTGCCAGCAGCCAAGGACTAGCGGGGAGCACAGATACGCAGTATTTT. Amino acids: CASSQGLAGSTDTQYF.

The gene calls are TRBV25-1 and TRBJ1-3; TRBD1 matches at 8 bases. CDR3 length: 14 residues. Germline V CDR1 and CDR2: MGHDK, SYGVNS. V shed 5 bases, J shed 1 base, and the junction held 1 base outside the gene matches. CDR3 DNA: TGTGCCAGCAGTCGGACAGGGTCTGGAAACACCATATATTTT. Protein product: CASSRTGSGNTIYF.

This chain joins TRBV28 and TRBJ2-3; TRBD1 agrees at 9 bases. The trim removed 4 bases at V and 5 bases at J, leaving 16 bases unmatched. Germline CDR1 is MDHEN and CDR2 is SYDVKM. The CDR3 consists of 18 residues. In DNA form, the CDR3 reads TGTGCCAGCAGTTACGTCGCCCGGGACAGGGAAGAACTAGATACGCAGTATTTT. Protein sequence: CASSYVARDREELDTQYF.

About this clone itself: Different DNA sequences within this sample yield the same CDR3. CDR3: CASSLQGTEAFF. The CDR3 DNA is TGCGCCAGCAGCTTACAGGGCACTGAAGCTTTCTTT. The chain employs TRBV5-1 and TRBJ1-1, with D tentatively TRBD1 (6 bases). The CDR3 sequence is 12 residues long. The V gene's germline CDR1 is SGHRS and CDR2 YFSETQ. Trimming left V 2 bases short and J 4 bases short, with 6 bases between.

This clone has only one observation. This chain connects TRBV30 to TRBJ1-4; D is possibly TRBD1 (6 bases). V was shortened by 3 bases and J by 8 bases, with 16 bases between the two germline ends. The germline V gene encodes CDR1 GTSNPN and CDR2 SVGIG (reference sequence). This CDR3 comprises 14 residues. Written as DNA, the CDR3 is TGTGCCTGGAGCCGTCAGGGGCCGAGGGAAAAACTGTTTTTT. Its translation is CAWSRQGPREKLFF.

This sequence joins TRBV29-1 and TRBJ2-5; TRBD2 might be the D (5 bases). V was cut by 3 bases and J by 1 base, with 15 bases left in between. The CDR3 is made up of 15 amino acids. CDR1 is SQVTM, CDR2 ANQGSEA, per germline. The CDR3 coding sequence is TGCAGCGTTGAGTCCCGGGGTGGGAGCCAAGAGACCCAGTACTTC. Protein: CSVESRGGSQETQYF.

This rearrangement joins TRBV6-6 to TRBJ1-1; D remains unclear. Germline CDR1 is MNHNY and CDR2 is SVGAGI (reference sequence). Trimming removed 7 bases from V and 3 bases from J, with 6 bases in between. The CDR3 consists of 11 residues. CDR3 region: CASKQDTEAFF. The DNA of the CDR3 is TGTGCCAGCAAGCAGGACACTGAAGCTTTCTTT.

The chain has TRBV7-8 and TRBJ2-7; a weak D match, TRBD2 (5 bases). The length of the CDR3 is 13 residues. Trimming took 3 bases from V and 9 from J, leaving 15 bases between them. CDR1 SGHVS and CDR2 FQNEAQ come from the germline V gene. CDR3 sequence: CASSFGLGELQYF. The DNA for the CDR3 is TGTGCCAGCAGCTTTGGGTTGGGAGAGCTGCAGTACTTC.

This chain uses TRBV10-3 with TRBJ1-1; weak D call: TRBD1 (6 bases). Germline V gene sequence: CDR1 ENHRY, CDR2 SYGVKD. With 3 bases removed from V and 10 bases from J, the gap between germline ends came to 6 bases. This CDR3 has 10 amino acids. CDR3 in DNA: TGTGCCATCAGTGAAGGGGGAGCTTTCTTT. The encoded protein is CAISEGGAFF.

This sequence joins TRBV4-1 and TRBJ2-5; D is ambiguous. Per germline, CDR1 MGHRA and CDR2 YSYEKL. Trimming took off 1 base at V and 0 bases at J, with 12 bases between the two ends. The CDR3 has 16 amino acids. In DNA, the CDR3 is TGCGCCAGCAGCCAAGTTCTACTCATGTACCAAGAGACCCAGTACTTC. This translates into CASSQVLLMYQETQYF.

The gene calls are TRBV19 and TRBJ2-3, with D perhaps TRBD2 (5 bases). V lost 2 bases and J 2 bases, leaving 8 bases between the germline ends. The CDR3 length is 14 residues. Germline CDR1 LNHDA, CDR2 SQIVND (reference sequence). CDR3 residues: CASSIRGPTDTQYF. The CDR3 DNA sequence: TGTGCCAGTAGTATACGAGGGCCCACAGATACGCAGTATTTT.

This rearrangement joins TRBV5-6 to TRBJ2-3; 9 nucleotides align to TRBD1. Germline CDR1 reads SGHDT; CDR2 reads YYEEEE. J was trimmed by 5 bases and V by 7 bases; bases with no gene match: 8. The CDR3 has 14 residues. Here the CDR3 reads CASSKGQGKDTQYF. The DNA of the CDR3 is TGTGCCAGCTCCAAAGGACAGGGGAAAGATACGCAGTATTTT.

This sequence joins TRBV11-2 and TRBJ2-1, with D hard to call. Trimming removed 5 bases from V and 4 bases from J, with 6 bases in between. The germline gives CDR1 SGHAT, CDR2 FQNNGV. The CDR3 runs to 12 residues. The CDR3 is CASSQKYNEQFF. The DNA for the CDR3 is TGTGCCAGCAGCCAGAAATACAATGAGCAGTTCTTC.

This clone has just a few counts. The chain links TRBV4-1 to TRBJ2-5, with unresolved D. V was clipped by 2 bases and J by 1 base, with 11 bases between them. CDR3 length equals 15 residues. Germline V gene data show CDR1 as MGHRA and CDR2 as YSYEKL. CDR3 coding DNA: TGCGCCAGCAGCCAATCAATGAGTACCCAAGAGACCCAGTACTTC. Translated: CASSQSMSTQETQYF.

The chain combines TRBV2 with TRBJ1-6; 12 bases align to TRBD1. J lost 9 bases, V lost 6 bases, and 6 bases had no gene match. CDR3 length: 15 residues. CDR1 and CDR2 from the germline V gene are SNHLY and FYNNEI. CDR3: CASRVAGQGASPLHF. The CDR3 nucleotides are TGTGCCAGCAGAGTCGCGGGACAGGGGGCTTCACCCCTCCACTTT.

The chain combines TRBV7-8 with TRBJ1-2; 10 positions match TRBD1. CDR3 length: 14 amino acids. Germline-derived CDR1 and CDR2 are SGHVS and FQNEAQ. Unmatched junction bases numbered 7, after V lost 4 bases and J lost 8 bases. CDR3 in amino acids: CASSSTGGVQGYTF. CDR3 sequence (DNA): TGTGCCAGCAGCTCGACAGGGGGCGTTCAGGGCTACACCTTC.

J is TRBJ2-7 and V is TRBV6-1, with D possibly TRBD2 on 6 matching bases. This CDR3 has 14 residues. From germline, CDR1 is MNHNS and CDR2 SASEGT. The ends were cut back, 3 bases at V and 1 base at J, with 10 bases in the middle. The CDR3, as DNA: TGTGCCAGCAGTGATATCGGGGGTTCCTACGAGCAGTACTTC. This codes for CASSDIGGSYEQYF.

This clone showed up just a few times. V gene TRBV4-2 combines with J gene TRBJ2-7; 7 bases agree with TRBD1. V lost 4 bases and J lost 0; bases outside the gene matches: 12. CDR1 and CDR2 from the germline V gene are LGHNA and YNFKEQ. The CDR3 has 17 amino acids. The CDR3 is CASSRPRGNRSSYEQYF. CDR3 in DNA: TGTGCCAGCAGCCGCCCCAGGGGGAATAGGAGCTCCTACGAGCAGTACTTC.

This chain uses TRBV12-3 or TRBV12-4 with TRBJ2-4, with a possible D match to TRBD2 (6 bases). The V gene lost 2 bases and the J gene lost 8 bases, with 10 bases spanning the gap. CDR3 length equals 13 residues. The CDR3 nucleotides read TGTGCCAGCAGTTTAAGTAGCGGCTACATTCAGTACTTC. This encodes CASSLSSGYIQYF.

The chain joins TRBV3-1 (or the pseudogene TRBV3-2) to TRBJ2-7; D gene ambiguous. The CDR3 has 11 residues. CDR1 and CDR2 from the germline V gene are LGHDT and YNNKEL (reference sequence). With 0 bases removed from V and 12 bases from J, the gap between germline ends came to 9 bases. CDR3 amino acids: CASSQDRILYF. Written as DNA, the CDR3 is TGTGCCAGCAGCCAAGACAGGATTTTGTACTTC.

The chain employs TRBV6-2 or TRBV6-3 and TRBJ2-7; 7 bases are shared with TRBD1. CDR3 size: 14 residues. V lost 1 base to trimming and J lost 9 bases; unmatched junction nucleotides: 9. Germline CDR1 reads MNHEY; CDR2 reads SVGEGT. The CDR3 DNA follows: TGTGCCAGCAGTTACTTCCGGACAGGTGGGGGGCAGTACTTC. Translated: CASSYFRTGGGQYF.

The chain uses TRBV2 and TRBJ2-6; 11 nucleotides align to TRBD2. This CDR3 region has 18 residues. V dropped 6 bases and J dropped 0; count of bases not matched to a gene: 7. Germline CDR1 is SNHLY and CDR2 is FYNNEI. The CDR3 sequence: CASRPGLAVTSGANVLTF. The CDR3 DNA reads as TGTGCCAGCAGGCCGGGACTAGCGGTGACCTCTGGGGCCAACGTCCTGACTTTC. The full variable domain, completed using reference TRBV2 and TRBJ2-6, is EPEVTQTPSHQVTQMGQEVILRCVPISNHLYFYWYRQILGQKVEFLVSFYNNEISEKSEIFDDQFSVERPDGSNFTLKIRSTKLEDSAMYFCASRPGLAVTSGANVLTFGAGSRLTVL.

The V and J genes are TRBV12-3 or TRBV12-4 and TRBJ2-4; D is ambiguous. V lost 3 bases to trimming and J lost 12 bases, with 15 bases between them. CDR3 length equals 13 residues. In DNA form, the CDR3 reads TGTGCCAGCAGTTTTGACGGAGACTTAAATCAGTACTTC. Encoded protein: CASSFDGDLNQYF.

In nucleotides, the CDR3 is TGTGCCAGCAGCCAGACAGGGGTTGCCTACGAGCAGTACTTC. Its translation is CASSQTGVAYEQYF. The V call is TRBV5-4, the J call TRBJ2-7, with TRBD1 matching 8 bases. The CDR3 is 14 residues long. Germline CDR1 reads SGHNT; CDR2 reads YYREEE (reference sequence). The J segment lost 2 bases and the V segment lost 4 bases, leaving 5 bases of the junction unmatched.

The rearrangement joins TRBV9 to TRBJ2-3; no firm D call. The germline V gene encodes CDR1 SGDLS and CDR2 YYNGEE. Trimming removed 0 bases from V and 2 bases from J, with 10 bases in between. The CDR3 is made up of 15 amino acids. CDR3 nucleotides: TGTGCCAGCAGCGTAGACGAGGATCTCACAGATACGCAGTATTTT. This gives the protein CASSVDEDLTDTQYF.

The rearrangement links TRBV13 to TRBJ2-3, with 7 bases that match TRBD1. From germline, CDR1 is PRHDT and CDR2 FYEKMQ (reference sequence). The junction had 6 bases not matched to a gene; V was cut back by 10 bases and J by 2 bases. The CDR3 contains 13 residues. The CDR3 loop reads CATGDRTTDTQYF. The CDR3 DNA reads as TGTGCCACCGGGGACAGAACCACAGATACGCAGTATTTT.